This TCR beta chain stems from a study of post-analysis software for immune sequencing data. Unique molecular identifiers featured in each of the TCR beta cDNA libraries. T cells numbering about 0.9 to 10 million yielded cDNA molecules that totaled about 500,000. Via MiXCR, TCRdb re-called the PCR reads, giving one row per CDR3 protein. Of about 820,000 distinct CDR3 sequences listed, under 70% are singletons. With regard to this clonotype: Its specificity is unknown.

Findings of the study overall: The normalized Chao1 diversity of multiple sclerosis patients was significantly lower than that of controls. Elevated frequency relative to controls characterized several TRBV segments in patients, TRBV5-6, TRBV5-1 and TRBV20-1 among them. Pronounced co-clustering by F measure was evident among identically batched samples.

CDR1 and CDR2 from the germline V gene are SGHTA and FQGNSA. This CDR3 comprises 11 residues. This TCR derives from a girl between 5 and 17 years old with multiple sclerosis. V is TRBV7-2 and J is TRBJ2-1, with D unresolved. The J call may be incorrect, as the DNA end agrees better with TRBJ2-7. The sample taken for sequencing was blood. The chain's CDR3 is CASSLLVRQYF. CDR3 bases: TGTGCCAGCAGCCTTTTAGTCCGGCAGTACTTC.